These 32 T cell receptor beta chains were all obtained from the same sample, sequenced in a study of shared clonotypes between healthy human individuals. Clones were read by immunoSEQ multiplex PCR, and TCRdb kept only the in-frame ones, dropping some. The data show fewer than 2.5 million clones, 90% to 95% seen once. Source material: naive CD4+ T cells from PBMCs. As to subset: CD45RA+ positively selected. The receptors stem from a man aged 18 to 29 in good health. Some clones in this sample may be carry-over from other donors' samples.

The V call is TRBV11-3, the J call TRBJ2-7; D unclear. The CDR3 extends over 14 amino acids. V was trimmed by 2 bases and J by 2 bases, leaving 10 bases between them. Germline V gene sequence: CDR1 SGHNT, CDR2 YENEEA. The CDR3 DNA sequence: TGTGCCAGCAGCTTAAGGCACTCTACCTACGAGCAGTACTTC. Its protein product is CASSLRHSTYEQYF. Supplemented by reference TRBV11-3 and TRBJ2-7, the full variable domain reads EAGVVQSPRYKIIEKKQPVAFWCNPISGHNTLYWYLQNLGQGPELLIRYENEEAVDDSQLPKDRFSAERLKGVDSTLKIQPAELGDSAVYLCASSLRHSTYEQYFGPGTRLTVT.

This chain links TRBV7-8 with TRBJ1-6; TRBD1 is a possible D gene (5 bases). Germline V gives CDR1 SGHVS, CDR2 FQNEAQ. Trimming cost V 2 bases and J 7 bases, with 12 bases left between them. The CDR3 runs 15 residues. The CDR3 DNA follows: TGTGCCAGCAGCTTATGGCCAGGGACCAATTCACCCCTCCACTTT. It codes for CASSLWPGTNSPLHF.

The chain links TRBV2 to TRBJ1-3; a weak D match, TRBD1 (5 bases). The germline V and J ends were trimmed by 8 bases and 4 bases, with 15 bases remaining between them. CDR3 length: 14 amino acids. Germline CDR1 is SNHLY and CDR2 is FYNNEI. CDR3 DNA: TGTGCCAGCTGGGCGGGGCTATCAGGAAACACCATATATTTT. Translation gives CASWAGLSGNTIYF.

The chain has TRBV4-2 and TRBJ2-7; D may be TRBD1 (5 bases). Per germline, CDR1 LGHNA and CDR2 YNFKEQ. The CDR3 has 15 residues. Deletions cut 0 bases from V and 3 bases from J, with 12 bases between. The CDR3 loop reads CASSQDRRGLYEQYF. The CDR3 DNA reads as TGTGCCAGCAGCCAAGATCGTAGGGGCCTCTACGAGCAGTACTTC.

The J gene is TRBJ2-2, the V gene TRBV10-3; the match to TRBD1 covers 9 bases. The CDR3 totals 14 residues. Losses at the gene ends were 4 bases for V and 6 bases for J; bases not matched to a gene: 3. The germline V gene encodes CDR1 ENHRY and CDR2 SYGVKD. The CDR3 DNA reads TGTGCCATCAGTGGAACAGGGGGCCCCGGGGAGCTGTTTTTT. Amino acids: CAISGTGGPGELFF.

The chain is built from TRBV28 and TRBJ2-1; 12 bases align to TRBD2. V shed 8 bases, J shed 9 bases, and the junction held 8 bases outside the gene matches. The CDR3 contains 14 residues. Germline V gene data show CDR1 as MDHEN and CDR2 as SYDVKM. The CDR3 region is CASGSSGRAPEQFF. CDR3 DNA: TGTGCCAGCGGATCTAGCGGGAGGGCCCCTGAGCAGTTCTTC.

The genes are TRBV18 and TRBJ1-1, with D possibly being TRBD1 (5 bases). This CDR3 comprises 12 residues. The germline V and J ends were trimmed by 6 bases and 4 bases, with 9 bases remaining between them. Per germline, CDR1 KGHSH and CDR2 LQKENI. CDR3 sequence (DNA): TGTGCCAGCTCCGGGGGGACCACTGAAGCTTTCTTT. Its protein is CASSGGTTEAFF.

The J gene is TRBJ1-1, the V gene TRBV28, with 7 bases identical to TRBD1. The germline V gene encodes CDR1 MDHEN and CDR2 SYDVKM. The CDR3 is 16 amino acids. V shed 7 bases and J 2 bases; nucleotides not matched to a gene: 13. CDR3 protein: CASTLRGRGGNTEAFF. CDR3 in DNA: TGTGCCAGCACTCTCCGAGGCAGGGGGGGAAACACTGAAGCTTTCTTT.

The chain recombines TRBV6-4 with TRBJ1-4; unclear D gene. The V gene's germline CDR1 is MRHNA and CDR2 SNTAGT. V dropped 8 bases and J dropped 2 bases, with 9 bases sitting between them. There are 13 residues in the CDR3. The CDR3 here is CASSRETNEKLFF. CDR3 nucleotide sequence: TGTGCCAGCTCTCGGGAGACTAATGAAAAACTGTTTTTT.

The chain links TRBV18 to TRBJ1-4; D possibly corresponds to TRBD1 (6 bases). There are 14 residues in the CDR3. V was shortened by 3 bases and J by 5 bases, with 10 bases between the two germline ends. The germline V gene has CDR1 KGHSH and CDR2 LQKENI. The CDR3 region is CASSPKGVNEKLFF. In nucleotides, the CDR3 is TGTGCCAGCTCACCGAAGGGGGTGAATGAAAAACTGTTTTTT.

CDR3 nucleotides: TGTGCCAGCAGGACAGGGGGGAACACCGGGGAGCTGTTTTTT. It specifies CASRTGGNTGELFF. The rearrangement links TRBV6-6 to TRBJ2-2, with TRBD1 matching over 9 bases. The V and J ends lost 6 bases and 1 base, in that order; junction bases with no gene match: 0. Germline assignment: CDR1 MNHNY and CDR2 SVGAGI (reference sequence). The CDR3 runs to 14 residues.

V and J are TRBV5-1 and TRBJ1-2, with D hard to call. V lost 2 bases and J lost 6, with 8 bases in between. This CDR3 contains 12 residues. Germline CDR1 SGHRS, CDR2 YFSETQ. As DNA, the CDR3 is TGCGCCAGCAGCTTTAACAGAGATGGCTACACCTTC. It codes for CASSFNRDGYTF.

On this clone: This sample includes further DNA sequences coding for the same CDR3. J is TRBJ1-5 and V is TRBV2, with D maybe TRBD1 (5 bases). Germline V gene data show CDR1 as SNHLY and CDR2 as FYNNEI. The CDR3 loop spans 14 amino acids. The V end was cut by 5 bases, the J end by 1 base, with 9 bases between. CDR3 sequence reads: CASSRGGSNQPQHF. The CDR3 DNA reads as TGTGCCAGCAGTAGGGGAGGGAGCAATCAGCCCCAGCATTTT.

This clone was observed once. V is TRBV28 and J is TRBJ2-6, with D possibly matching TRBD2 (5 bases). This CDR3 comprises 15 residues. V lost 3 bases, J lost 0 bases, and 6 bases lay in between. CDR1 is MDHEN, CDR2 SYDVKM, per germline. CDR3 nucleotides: TGTGCCAGCAGTTTTCGGGGCTCTGGGGCCAACGTCCTGACTTTC. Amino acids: CASSFRGSGANVLTF.

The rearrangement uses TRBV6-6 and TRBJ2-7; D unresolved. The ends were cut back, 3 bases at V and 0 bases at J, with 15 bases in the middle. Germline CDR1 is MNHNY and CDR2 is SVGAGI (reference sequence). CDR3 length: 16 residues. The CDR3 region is CASSYKPSRSSYEQYF. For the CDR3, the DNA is TGTGCCAGCAGTTATAAACCCTCACGTAGCTCCTACGAGCAGTACTTC.

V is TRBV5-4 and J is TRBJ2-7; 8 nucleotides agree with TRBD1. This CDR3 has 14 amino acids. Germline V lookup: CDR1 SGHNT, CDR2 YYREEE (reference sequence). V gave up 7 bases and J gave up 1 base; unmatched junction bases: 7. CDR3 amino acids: CASLPGQGSYEQYF. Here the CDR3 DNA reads TGTGCCAGCCTGCCCGGACAGGGTTCCTACGAGCAGTACTTC.

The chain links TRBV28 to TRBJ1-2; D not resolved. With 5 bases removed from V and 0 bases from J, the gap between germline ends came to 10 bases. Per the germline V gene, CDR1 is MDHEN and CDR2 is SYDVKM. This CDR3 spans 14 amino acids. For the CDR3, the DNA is TGTGCCAGCAGTCCCGGGGATTCTAACTATGGCTACACCTTC. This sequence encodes CASSPGDSNYGYTF.

The DNA of the CDR3 is TGTGCCACGGGGACAGGGGGCCCTTACGAGCAGTACTTC. Its translation is CATGTGGPYEQYF. The chain recombines TRBV2 with TRBJ2-7; 12 nucleotides line up with TRBD1. Losses at the gene ends were 10 bases for V and 4 bases for J; bases not matched to a gene: 5. Germline V gene lookup returns CDR1 SNHLY and CDR2 FYNNEI. There are 13 residues in the CDR3.

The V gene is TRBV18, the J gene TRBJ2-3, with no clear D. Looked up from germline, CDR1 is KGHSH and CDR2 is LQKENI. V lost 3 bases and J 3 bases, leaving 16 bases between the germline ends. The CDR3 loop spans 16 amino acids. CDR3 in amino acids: CASSPTPTAQTDTQYF. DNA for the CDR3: TGTGCCAGCTCACCGACCCCAACCGCCCAAACAGATACGCAGTATTTT. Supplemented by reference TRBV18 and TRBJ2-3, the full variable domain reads NAGVMQNPRHLVRRRGQEARLRCSPMKGHSHVYWYRQLPEEGLKFMVYLQKENIIDESGMPKERFSAEFPKEGPSILRIQQVVRGDSAAYFCASSPTPTAQTDTQYFGPGTRLTVL.

CDR3 DNA sequence: TGTGCCAGCAGCTTAGACCCATTCGACGACGGGGAGCTGTTTTTT. Its protein product is CASSLDPFDDGELFF. The chain couples TRBV11-2 to TRBJ2-2; D unclear. Germline V gene data show CDR1 as SGHAT and CDR2 as FQNNGV. The CDR3 runs to 15 residues. Trimming took off 0 bases at V and 7 bases at J, with 12 bases between the two ends.

CDR3 sequence (DNA): TGCGCCAGCAGTCAAAATGCTCACCAGGGGGGGTCTGGGGCCAACGTCCTGACTTTC. Encoded protein: CASSQNAHQGGSGANVLTF. The V and J genes are TRBV23-1 and TRBJ2-6; either TRBD1 or TRBD2 may fit D (7 bases each). TRBV23-1 is an ORF; its function is uncertain. The CDR3 has 19 residues. V was shortened by 2 bases and J by 1 base, with 18 bases between the two germline ends.

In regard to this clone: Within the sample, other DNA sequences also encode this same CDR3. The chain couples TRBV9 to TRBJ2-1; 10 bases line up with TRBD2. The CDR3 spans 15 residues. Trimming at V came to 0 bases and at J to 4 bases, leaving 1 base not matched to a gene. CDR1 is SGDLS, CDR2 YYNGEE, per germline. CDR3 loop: CASSVGAGGYNEQFF. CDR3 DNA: TGTGCCAGCAGCGTAGGAGCGGGAGGGTACAATGAGCAGTTCTTC. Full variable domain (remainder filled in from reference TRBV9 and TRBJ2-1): DSGVTQTPKHLITATGQRVTLRCSPRSGDLSVYWYQQSLDQGLQFLIQYYNGEERAKGNILERFSAQQFPDLHSELNLSSLELGDSALYFCASSVGAGGYNEQFFGPGTRLTVL.

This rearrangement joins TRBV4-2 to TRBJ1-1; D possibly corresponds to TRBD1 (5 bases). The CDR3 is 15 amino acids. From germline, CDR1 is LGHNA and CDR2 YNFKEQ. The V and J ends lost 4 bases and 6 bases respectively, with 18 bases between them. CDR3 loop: CASSLEGQGLAEAFF. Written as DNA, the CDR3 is TGTGCCAGCAGCCTCGAGGGGCAGGGCCTCGCTGAAGCTTTCTTT.

The CDR3 is CASSKSVAYEQYF. DNA of the CDR3: TGTGCCAGCAGTAAAAGTGTTGCCTACGAGCAGTACTTC. This rearrangement joins TRBV28 to TRBJ2-7; D uncertain. The length of the CDR3 is 13 residues. Germline CDR1 and CDR2: MDHEN and SYDVKM. V was clipped by 5 bases and J by 2 bases, with 10 bases between them.

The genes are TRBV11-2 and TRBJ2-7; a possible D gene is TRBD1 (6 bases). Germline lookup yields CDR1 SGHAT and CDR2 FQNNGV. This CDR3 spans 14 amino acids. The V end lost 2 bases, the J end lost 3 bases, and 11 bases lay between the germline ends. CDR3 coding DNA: TGTGCCAGCAGCTTATCGCGGACAGTCTACGAGCAGTACTTC. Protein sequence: CASSLSRTVYEQYF. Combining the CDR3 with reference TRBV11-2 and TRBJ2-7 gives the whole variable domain EAGVAQSPRYKIIEKRQSVAFWCNPISGHATLYWYQQILGQGPKLLIQFQNNGVVDDSQLPKDRFSAERLKGVDSTLKIQPAKLEDSAVYLCASSLSRTVYEQYFGPGTRLTVT.

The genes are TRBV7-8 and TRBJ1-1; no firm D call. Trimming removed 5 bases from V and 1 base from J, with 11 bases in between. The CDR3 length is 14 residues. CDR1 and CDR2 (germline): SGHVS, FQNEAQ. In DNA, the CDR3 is TGTGCCAGCAGCCCTGTAGACGGGAACACTGAAGCTTTCTTT. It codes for CASSPVDGNTEAFF.

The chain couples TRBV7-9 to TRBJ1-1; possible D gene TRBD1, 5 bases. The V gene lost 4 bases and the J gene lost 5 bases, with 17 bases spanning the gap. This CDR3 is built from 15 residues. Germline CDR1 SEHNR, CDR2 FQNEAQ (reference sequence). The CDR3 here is CASSSLDWGRTEAFF. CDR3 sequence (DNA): TGTGCCAGCAGCTCCCTGGACTGGGGACGGACTGAAGCTTTCTTT.

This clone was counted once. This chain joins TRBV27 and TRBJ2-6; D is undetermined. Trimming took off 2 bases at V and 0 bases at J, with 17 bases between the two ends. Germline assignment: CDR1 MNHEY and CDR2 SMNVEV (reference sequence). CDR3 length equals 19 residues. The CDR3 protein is CASSLRTRLTNSGANVLTF. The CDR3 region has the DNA TGTGCCAGCAGTTTAAGGACCCGCCTGACCAACTCTGGGGCCAACGTCCTGACTTTC.

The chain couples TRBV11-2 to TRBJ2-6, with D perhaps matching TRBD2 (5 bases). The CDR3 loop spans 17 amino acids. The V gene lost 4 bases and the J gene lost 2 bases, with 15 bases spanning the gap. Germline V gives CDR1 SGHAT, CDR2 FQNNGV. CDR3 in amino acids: CASSSGVLGPGANVLTF. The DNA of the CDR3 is TGTGCCAGCAGCTCCGGGGTCCTGGGCCCTGGGGCCAACGTCCTGACTTTC. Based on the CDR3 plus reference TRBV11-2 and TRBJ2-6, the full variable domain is EAGVAQSPRYKIIEKRQSVAFWCNPISGHATLYWYQQILGQGPKLLIQFQNNGVVDDSQLPKDRFSAERLKGVDSTLKIQPAKLEDSAVYLCASSSGVLGPGANVLTFGAGSRLTVL.

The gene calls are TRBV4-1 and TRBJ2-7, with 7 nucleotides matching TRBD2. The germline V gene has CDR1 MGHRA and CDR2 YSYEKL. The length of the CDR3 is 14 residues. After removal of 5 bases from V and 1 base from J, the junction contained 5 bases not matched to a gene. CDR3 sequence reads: CASSAGRGSYEQYF. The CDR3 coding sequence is TGCGCCAGCAGCGCGGGGAGGGGTTCCTACGAGCAGTACTTC.

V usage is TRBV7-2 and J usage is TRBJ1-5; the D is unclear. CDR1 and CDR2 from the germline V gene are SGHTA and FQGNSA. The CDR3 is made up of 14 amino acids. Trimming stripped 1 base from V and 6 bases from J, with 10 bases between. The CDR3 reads CASSLGGAGQPQHF. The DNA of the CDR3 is TGTGCCAGCAGCTTAGGGGGTGCCGGTCAGCCCCAGCATTTT.

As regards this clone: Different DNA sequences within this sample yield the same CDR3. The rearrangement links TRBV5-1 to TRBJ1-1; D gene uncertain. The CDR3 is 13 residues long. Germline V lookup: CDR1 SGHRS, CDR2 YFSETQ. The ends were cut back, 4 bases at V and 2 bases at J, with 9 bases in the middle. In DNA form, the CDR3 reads TGCGCCAGCAGCCCGGACCCAAACACTGAAGCTTTCTTT. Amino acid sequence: CASSPDPNTEAFF.